This TCR beta chain was found in a study of blood T cell repertoires in COVID-19. Study details: T cells, B-cell-depleted T cells, or PBMCs supplied cDNA or gDNA.

As originally analysed: Using reference gene primer amplification, nucleated cell counts were estimated. Sequencing was performed with immunoSEQ multiplex PCR; in TCRdb, only in-frame clones are kept and a portion is missing. The D gene and trimming were derived from the DNA, and the V and J assignments and clone size from that table. The repertoire includes some 150,000 clones, approximately 86% of them detected once, and 8.2% sits in the top ten. The TCR was taken from a woman aged 60 to 75 with acute or convalescent COVID-19. The specimen sequenced was peripheral blood.

The CDR3 DNA is TGTGCCAGCAGCTTAGGTAGCCCTACGACAGATACGCAGTATTTT. The encoded protein is CASSLGSPTTDTQYF. The V call is TRBV7-6, the J call TRBJ2-3; D unclear. Trimming shortened V by 1 base and J by 3 bases, and 11 bases separated the two germline ends. This CDR3 is built from 15 residues. CDR1 and CDR2 from the germline V gene are SGHVS and FNYEAQ. The full variable domain, in which reference TRBV7-6 and TRBJ2-3 provide the parts outside the CDR3, is GAGVSQSPRYKVTKRGQDVALRCDPISGHVSLYWYRQALGQGPEFLTYFNYEAQQDKSGLPNDRFSAERPEGSISTLTIQRTEQRDSAMYRCASSLGSPTTDTQYFGPGTRLTVL.